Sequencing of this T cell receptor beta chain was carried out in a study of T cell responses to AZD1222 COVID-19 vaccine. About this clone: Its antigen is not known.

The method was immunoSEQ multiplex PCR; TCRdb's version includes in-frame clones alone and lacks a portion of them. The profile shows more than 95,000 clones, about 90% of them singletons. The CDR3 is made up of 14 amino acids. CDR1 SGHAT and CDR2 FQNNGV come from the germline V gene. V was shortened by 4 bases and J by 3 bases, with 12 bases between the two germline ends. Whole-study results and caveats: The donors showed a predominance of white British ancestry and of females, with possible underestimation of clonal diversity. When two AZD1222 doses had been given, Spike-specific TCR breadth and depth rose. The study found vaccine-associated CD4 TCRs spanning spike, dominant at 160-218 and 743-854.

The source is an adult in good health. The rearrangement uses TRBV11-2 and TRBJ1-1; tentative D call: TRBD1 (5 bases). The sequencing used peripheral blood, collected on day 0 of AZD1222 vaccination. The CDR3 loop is CASSWSGLYTEAFF. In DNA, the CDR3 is TGTGCCAGCAGCTGGTCGGGACTTTACACTGAAGCTTTCTTT.